This T cell receptor beta chain was identified in a study of identifying expanded T cells in peripheral blood (dated by TCRdb to between 2017 and 2020). Regarding the research as a whole: Technical replicates were generated by sequencing separate aliquots of the same genomic DNA pool, with four replicates compared pairwise.

No immune events, such as infections, were documented for the healthy donors during the collection period. Blood repertoires from healthy donors were used as a training cohort for calibrating time-dependent variance in a beta-binomial model of differential abundance of T-cell clones. The training cohort comprised roughly ten healthy donors, 3 female and 7 male. Donor ages ranged from 29 to 64 years, with an average of approximately 43 years. Whole blood from each healthy donor was obtained from a commercial supplier and was collected at three time points around 15 days apart. For immunosequencing, genomic DNA was extracted from whole blood that had not been sorted. In its sample, this clone was seen once. Its target antigen remains unknown. Within one base of it there is no much larger clone, and no base qualities were kept. TCRbeta CDR3 regions were profiled with the immunoSEQ Assay using bias-controlled multiplex PCR amplification of genomic DNA. For the original study's pipeline: To quantify the absolute abundance of each unique TCRbeta CDR3 region, the sequences were collapsed and filtered. Two models were used to test differential abundance: a binomial model (Fisher-equivalent) and a beta-binomial model that adds time-dependent variance fitted from healthy donors. Clones with fewer than 5 combined templates were removed, and a clone was called differentially abundant if the clone's Benjamini-Hochberg FDR was below 0.01. Beta-binomial variance was modeled as a function of total template count across the two samples using the form v = (b*log(k)+a)^2. What TCRdb holds here is the immuneACCESS table cut down to in-frame rearrangements. Part of the clones is not present; checked against another copy, under half of the missing clones reflect an unresolved V gene, and the others are unexplained. That table is the source of V, J and clone size, and D and trimming were worked out from the DNA. A total of 95,000 to 100,000 clones appear in this sample, 87% of them only once. 17% of the sample rests with the top ten.

The junction carries 18 bases between V and J, which are trimmed by 6 bases and 4 bases respectively. The CDR3, from cysteine to phenylalanine, totals 15 residues. The entry retains the CDR3 DNA only, 45 bases that are in frame from base 1. The germline V gene gives CDR1 as MNHEY and CDR2 as SVGAGI. Points the paper makes about the study in general: The beta-binomial model significantly reduced the number of clones called differentially abundant and the false-positive rate across all healthy-donor time intervals. It was expected by the authors that biological variance in healthy repertoires might increase further over much longer intervals, such as months to years. Between technical replicates the binomial model flagged approximately 1.1 differentially abundant clones, whereas over approximately two weeks the binomial model flagged about 16.4 and over about 4 weeks approximately 18. For all healthy donors, the variance in clone template counts between approximately two-week samples rose significantly as total template count increased.

The receptor chain draws on TRBV6-5 and TRBJ1-2; no D gene is confidently identified. Sequencing was carried out using blood. This TCR came from a person aged 18 to 69 in good health. The sequence in DNA is TGTGCCAGCAGCCAAACCCCAGACGGAGGCTATGGCTACACCTTC. It specifies CASSQTPDGGYGYTF.